These T cell receptor beta chains were read from a single sample in a study of cytomegalovirus exposure and HLA in healthy donors. Libraries were prepared by immunoSEQ multiplex PCR; TCRdb keeps only in-frame clonotypes and omits some of them. Among 100,000 or so clones listed, 85% were seen once. Sequencing used PBMCs. The receptors come from a man aged 25 to 40 in good health and CMV-seronegative. Both conserved end residues are part of each CDR3. D genes are given only for firm matches. Clone size is stated in some rows and not others, as once, few, many or a class when expanded.

NA,TRBV28,TRBJ1-5,TRBD1,TGTGCCAGCAGTCTGACAGGGGGCAATCAGCCCCAGCATTTT,CASSLTGGNQPQHF
NA,TRBV2,TRBJ2-4,NA,TGTGCCAGCAGTGAACGCCCACAAGACAGTAACATTCAGTACTTC,CASSERPQDSNIQYF
NA,TRBV28,TRBJ1-4,TRBD1,TGTGCCAGCAGAACCGGGACAGGGGACGAAAAACTGTTTTTT,CASRTGTGDEKLFF
NA,TRBV21-1,TRBJ2-6,NA,TGTGCCAGCAGCAATAACTCCAGGGGGCTCTCTGGGGCCAACGTCCTGACTTTC,CASSNNSRGLSGANVLTF
once,TRBV28,TRBJ2-5,TRBD2,TGTGCCAGCAACTCGGGCGGGAGTACAGAGACCCAGTACTTC,CASNSGGSTETQYF
NA,TRBV7-6,TRBJ2-3,NA,TGTGCCAGCAGCTTTTCCTCAGGGTTAGATACGCAGTATTTT,CASSFSSGLDTQYF
NA,TRBV6-1,TRBJ1-6,TRBD1,TGTGCCAGCAGGGACAGGGGGTCACCCCTCCACTTT,CASRDRGSPLHF
NA,TRBV10-1,TRBJ2-7,NA,TGCGCCAGCAGCTTAGGTTCCCGGACTGGAAGAAAACCCTACGAGCAGTACTTC,CASSLGSRTGRKPYEQYF
NA,TRBV11-2,TRBJ2-7,NA,TGTGCCAGCAGCTCCATCTACGAGCAGTACTTC,CASSSIYEQYF
once,TRBV18,TRBJ1-1,NA,TGTGCCAGCTCCATTCGCGGGGTTGGAACTGAAGCTTTCTTT,CASSIRGVGTEAFF
NA,TRBV15,TRBJ1-4,TRBD1,TGTGCCACCAGCGGCGGGACAGGGAATGACGAAAAACTGTTTTTT,CATSGGTGNDEKLFF
few,TRBV28,TRBJ1-5,TRBD1,TGTGCCAGCAGTTTAAGTTCATGGACAGGGACCGTTAATCAGCCCCAGCATTTT,CASSLSSWTGTVNQPQHF
NA,TRBV5-1,TRBJ2-7,NA,TGCGCCAGCAGCTTGGTTCCGATCACTTCCAAGCAGTACTTC,CASSLVPITSKQYF
once,TRBV19,TRBJ2-7,NA,TGTGCCAGTAGTATAGGCAGGAACTACGAGCAGTACTTC,CASSIGRNYEQYF
few,TRBV7-9,TRBJ2-7,NA,TGTGCCAGCAGCCCCCGGGGGGAGCAGTACTTC,CASSPRGEQYF
NA,TRBV29-1,TRBJ2-5,NA,TGCAGCGTTTGTCGGGGGGCCGGAGAGACCCAGTACTTC,CSVCRGAGETQYF
NA,TRBV5-5,TRBJ2-5,TRBD1,TGTGCCAGCAGCTCCAGGGGGCGGGAGACCCAGTACTTC,CASSSRGRETQYF
NA,TRBV7-9,TRBJ1-1,NA,TGTGCCAGCAGCTCACAGGTGAATAGCGAAGCTTTCTTT,CASSSQVNSEAFF
NA,TRBV7-8,TRBJ1-1,NA,TGTGCCAGCAGCTACAGCCTTAACACTGAAGCTTTCTTT,CASSYSLNTEAFF
NA,TRBV9,TRBJ2-3,NA,TGTGCCAGCAGCGACGGAGTTGTAACTAGCACAGATACGCAGTATTTT,CASSDGVVTSTDTQYF
NA,TRBV9,TRBJ1-2,NA,TGTGCCAGCAGCGTAGAGGCGGCAGGGAGGTATGGCTACACCTTC,CASSVEAAGRYGYTF
NA,TRBV2,TRBJ2-2,NA,TGTGCCAGCAGTGAAGTTGAGGAAACCGGGGAGCTGTTTTTT,CASSEVEETGELFF
NA,TRBV4-3,TRBJ2-1,TRBD2,TGCGCCAGCAGCCAAGAGCGACTAGCGGGAGAGGAGCAGTTCTTC,CASSQERLAGEEQFF
NA,TRBV9,TRBJ1-1,NA,TGTGCCAGCAGCGTATCCCTGGCGGGCACTGAAGCTTTCTTT,CASSVSLAGTEAFF